The 25 T cell receptor beta chains below come from one sample, sequenced in a study of blood T cell repertoires in COVID-19. Data came from immunoSEQ multiplex PCR; TCRdb stores just in-frame clones and leaves some out. The sample lists just under 30,000 clones, around 89% occurring once. Specimen: peripheral blood. These receptors came from an elderly man with acute or convalescent COVID-19.

The V gene is TRBV6-5, the J gene TRBJ2-3; D is possibly TRBD2 (6 bases). CDR1 is MNHEY, CDR2 SVGAGI, per germline. Trimming removed 7 bases at V and 5 bases at J, with 16 bases between. This CDR3 has 14 residues. CDR3 in DNA: TGTGCCAGCACCGATACTAGGACTATAGATACGCAGTATTTT. Its protein is CASTDTRTIDTQYF.

The V and J genes are TRBV13 and TRBJ2-1; D possibly corresponds to TRBD2 (7 bases). The V gene lost 2 bases and the J gene lost 3 bases, with 17 bases spanning the gap. Germline CDR1 is PRHDT and CDR2 is FYEKMQ (reference sequence). The CDR3 extends over 17 amino acids. The CDR3 region is CASSLSGGGPGYNEQFF. CDR3 bases: TGTGCCAGCAGCTTATCCGGCGGGGGCCCGGGCTACAATGAGCAGTTCTTC. Variable domain in full (rest from reference TRBV13 and TRBJ2-1): AAGVIQSPRHLIKEKRETATLKCYPIPRHDTVYWYQQGPGQDPQFLISFYEKMQSDKGSIPDRFSAQQFSDYHSELNMSSLELGDSALYFCASSLSGGGPGYNEQFFGPGTRLTVL.

The chain links TRBV18 to TRBJ2-1; no clear D gene. The CDR3 totals 14 residues. V lost 3 bases to trimming and J lost 7 bases, with 13 bases between them. From germline, CDR1 is KGHSH and CDR2 LQKENI. In nucleotides, the CDR3 is TGTGCCAGCTCACCGGGCAACAGTCCTAATGAGCAGTTCTTC. The encoded protein is CASSPGNSPNEQFF.

V usage is TRBV3-1 (or the pseudogene TRBV3-2) and J usage is TRBJ2-7; D unclear. Trimming took off 8 bases at V and 2 bases at J, with 10 bases between the two ends. The CDR3 sequence is 12 residues long. Germline CDR1 LGHDT, CDR2 YNNKEL (reference sequence). CDR3 DNA sequence: TGTGCCAGCCCCCGGAGAGCCTACGAGCAGTACTTC. It specifies CASPRRAYEQYF.

The chain joins TRBV7-9 to TRBJ1-3; 7 bases fit TRBD1. The CDR3 runs to 15 residues. CDR1 and CDR2 (germline): SEHNR, FQNEAQ (reference sequence). V lost 5 bases, J lost 1 base, and 5 bases stayed unmatched. The CDR3 is CASSLGTASGNTIYF. The DNA of the CDR3 is TGTGCCAGCAGCCTGGGGACAGCTTCTGGAAACACCATATATTTT.

The CDR3 sequence is CASQTQPNTEAFF. The CDR3 DNA reads as TGTGCCAGCCAGACACAACCGAACACTGAAGCTTTCTTT. V gene TRBV7-2 combines with J gene TRBJ1-1; D is uncertain. Trimming took off 8 bases at V and 1 base at J, with 11 bases between the two ends. The CDR3 consists of 13 residues. The germline gives CDR1 SGHTA, CDR2 FQGNSA.

The rearrangement joins TRBV6-4 to TRBJ2-3; weak D call: TRBD2 (6 bases). V was clipped by 0 bases and J by 0 bases, with 10 bases between them. The length of the CDR3 is 16 residues. Germline values: CDR1 MRHNA, CDR2 SNTAGT. The CDR3 protein is CASSDSAGTSTDTQYF. DNA for the CDR3: TGTGCCAGCAGTGACTCGGCAGGGACTAGCACAGATACGCAGTATTTT.

The chain is built from TRBV19 and TRBJ1-4; the match to TRBD1 covers 7 bases. The germline V gene has CDR1 LNHDA and CDR2 SQIVND (reference sequence). The CDR3 runs to 13 residues. The junction had 4 bases not matched to a gene; V was cut back by 4 bases and J by 8 bases. DNA for the CDR3: TGTGCCAGTAGTACTCAGGGGGGAGAAAAACTGTTTTTT. Protein: CASSTQGGEKLFF.

The rearrangement joins TRBV29-1 to TRBJ2-1, with D possibly TRBD2 on 6 matching bases. CDR3 length equals 13 residues. The V end lost 5 bases, the J end lost 9 bases, and 17 bases lay between the germline ends. Germline V gene data show CDR1 as SQVTM and CDR2 as ANQGSEA. Here the CDR3 reads CSVSRLQEGEQFF. The CDR3 DNA follows: TGCAGCGTTTCACGACTTCAGGAGGGTGAGCAGTTCTTC.

Details on this clone: The same CDR3 is also encoded by other DNA sequences in this sample. This chain connects TRBV3-1 (or the pseudogene TRBV3-2) to TRBJ2-2, with 12 bases identical to TRBD1. The length of the CDR3 is 16 residues. Germline V gene data show CDR1 as LGHDT and CDR2 as YNNKEL (reference sequence). Losses at the gene ends were 4 bases for V and 6 bases for J; bases not matched to a gene: 6. CDR3: CASSRLGQGAAGELFF. DNA of the CDR3: TGTGCCAGCAGCCGCTTGGGACAGGGGGCGGCCGGGGAGCTGTTTTTT.

The chain recombines TRBV11-2 with TRBJ2-1, with unresolved D. Germline V gene sequence: CDR1 SGHAT, CDR2 FQNNGV. This CDR3 is built from 14 residues. V was shortened by 2 bases and J by 0 bases, with 5 bases between the two germline ends. The CDR3, as DNA: TGTGCCAGCAGCTTAAGGAGCTCCTACAATGAGCAGTTCTTC. Protein sequence: CASSLRSSYNEQFF.

The chain is built from TRBV29-1 and TRBJ1-1; the match to TRBD1 covers 7 bases. The CDR3 is made up of 13 amino acids. J lost 4 bases, V lost 8 bases, and 10 bases had no gene match. Germline V gene data show CDR1 as SQVTM and CDR2 as ANQGSEA. DNA of the CDR3: TGCAGCCCATATAACAGGGGCTTCACTGAAGCTTTCTTT. Its translation is CSPYNRGFTEAFF.

V usage is TRBV6-5 and J usage is TRBJ1-1; tentative D call: TRBD1 (6 bases). Trimming removed 2 bases at V and 2 bases at J, with 15 bases between. This CDR3 has 16 residues. CDR1 is MNHEY and CDR2 is SVGAGI in the germline V gene. The CDR3 is CASSYGRQGHNTEAFF. As DNA, the CDR3 is TGTGCCAGCAGTTACGGTCGGCAGGGACATAACACTGAAGCTTTCTTT.

The genes are TRBV24-1 and TRBJ2-1; 10 positions match TRBD2. Germline V lookup: CDR1 KGHDR, CDR2 SFDVKD. V was pared by 5 bases and J by 6 bases, with 9 bases of the junction left unmatched. The CDR3 is 16 amino acids. The CDR3 region has the DNA TGTGCCACCAGTGGAACCGGGACTAGCGTATCCAATGAGCAGTTCTTC. Its translation is CATSGTGTSVSNEQFF.

The rearrangement uses TRBV7-8 and TRBJ1-5; D gene unclear. Germline V CDR1 and CDR2: SGHVS, FQNEAQ. This CDR3 spans 15 amino acids. V lost 1 base and J lost 9, with 16 bases in between. CDR3: CASSLERSTGRPQHF. The CDR3 DNA follows: TGTGCCAGCAGCTTAGAAAGGTCAACCGGGAGGCCCCAGCATTTT.

This chain uses TRBV19 with TRBJ2-3; weak D call: TRBD1 (5 bases). V lost 5 bases and J 0 bases, leaving 12 bases between the germline ends. Germline V lookup: CDR1 LNHDA, CDR2 SQIVND (reference sequence). The CDR3 runs 15 residues. CDR3 DNA: TGTGCCAGTAGTTTACAGACAGCGAGCACAGATACGCAGTATTTT. Its protein product is CASSLQTASTDTQYF.

The chain uses TRBV9 and TRBJ1-3; D is uncertain. The CDR3 has 17 residues. Trimming removed 0 bases at V and 0 bases at J, with 13 bases between. Germline CDR1 is SGDLS and CDR2 is YYNGEE. CDR3 loop: CASSVDVRPSSGNTIYF. In DNA form, the CDR3 reads TGTGCCAGCAGCGTAGACGTCAGGCCGAGCTCTGGAAACACCATATATTTT.

CDR3 DNA: TGTGCCAGCAGCTGGGCTGGGTTTAGCATTCAGTACTTC. Amino acid sequence: CASSWAGFSIQYF. The V gene is TRBV5-8, the J gene TRBJ2-4; no firm D call. The V gene's germline CDR1 is SGHTS and CDR2 YDEGEE. The CDR3 extends over 13 amino acids. The V and J ends lost 3 bases and 9 bases respectively, with 13 bases between them.

The rearrangement links TRBV7-8 to TRBJ2-2; 8 nucleotides line up with TRBD1. CDR3 length: 18 amino acids. CDR1 and CDR2 (germline): SGHVS, FQNEAQ. Losses at the gene ends were 3 bases for V and 10 bases for J; bases not matched to a gene: 19. The CDR3 protein is CASSFDRTGRQSVEELFF. The CDR3 region has the DNA TGTGCCAGCAGCTTCGATAGGACAGGGCGTCAGTCCGTCGAGGAGCTGTTTTTT.

J is TRBJ1-1 and V is TRBV29-1, with TRBD1 matching 8 bases. CDR1 is SQVTM, CDR2 ANQGSEA, per germline. V was clipped by 3 bases and J by 8 bases; unmatched bases: 17. This CDR3 is built from 16 residues. The CDR3 DNA sequence: TGCAGCGTTGATGACTACGAGGACAGGGCGAGGGGGGAAGCTTTCTTT. Protein: CSVDDYEDRARGEAFF.

The chain carries TRBV10-3 and TRBJ1-2; maybe TRBD1 (5 bases). This CDR3 is 14 amino acids long. Germline CDR1 is ENHRY and CDR2 is SYGVKD. V shed 6 bases and J shed 2 bases, with 13 bases lying between them. The CDR3 region is CAIRGTGGNYGYTF. CDR3 nucleotide sequence: TGTGCCATCAGAGGGACTGGGGGGAACTATGGCTACACCTTC.

This rearrangement joins TRBV12-5 to TRBJ2-1; 8 bases match TRBD2. The CDR3 loop spans 14 amino acids. V was clipped by 8 bases and J by 9 bases; unmatched bases: 12. Germline V gives CDR1 LGHNT, CDR2 FRNRAP. The DNA for the CDR3 is TGTGCTAGTAGCTCCTCGCGGGGGGACTCTGAGCAGTTCTTC. Translated: CASSSSRGDSEQFF.

The chain joins TRBV18 to TRBJ2-7; 9 bases line up with TRBD1. The CDR3 is 14 amino acids. Germline CDR1 is KGHSH and CDR2 is LQKENI. The V and J ends lost 6 bases and 3 bases, in that order; junction bases with no gene match: 6. The CDR3 sequence: CASSPEDRGYEQYF. In nucleotides, the CDR3 is TGTGCCAGCTCTCCGGAGGACAGGGGCTACGAGCAGTACTTC.

J is TRBJ2-5 and V is TRBV7-6; 7 nucleotides align to TRBD1. Per the germline V gene, CDR1 is SGHVS and CDR2 is FNYEAQ. V lost 3 bases to trimming and J lost 1 base; unmatched junction nucleotides: 14. CDR3 length: 18 residues. The CDR3 here is CASSFSAPRRTGQETQYF. In DNA form, the CDR3 reads TGTGCCAGCAGCTTCTCGGCGCCCCGAAGGACAGGCCAAGAGACCCAGTACTTC.

V gene TRBV9 combines with J gene TRBJ1-5; no clear D. With 3 bases removed from V and 0 bases from J, the gap between germline ends came to 10 bases. Looked up from germline, CDR1 is SGDLS and CDR2 is YYNGEE. The CDR3 is made up of 15 amino acids. CDR3 residues: CASSEAGYSNQPQHF. For the CDR3, the DNA is TGTGCCAGCAGCGAGGCGGGGTATAGCAATCAGCCCCAGCATTTT.